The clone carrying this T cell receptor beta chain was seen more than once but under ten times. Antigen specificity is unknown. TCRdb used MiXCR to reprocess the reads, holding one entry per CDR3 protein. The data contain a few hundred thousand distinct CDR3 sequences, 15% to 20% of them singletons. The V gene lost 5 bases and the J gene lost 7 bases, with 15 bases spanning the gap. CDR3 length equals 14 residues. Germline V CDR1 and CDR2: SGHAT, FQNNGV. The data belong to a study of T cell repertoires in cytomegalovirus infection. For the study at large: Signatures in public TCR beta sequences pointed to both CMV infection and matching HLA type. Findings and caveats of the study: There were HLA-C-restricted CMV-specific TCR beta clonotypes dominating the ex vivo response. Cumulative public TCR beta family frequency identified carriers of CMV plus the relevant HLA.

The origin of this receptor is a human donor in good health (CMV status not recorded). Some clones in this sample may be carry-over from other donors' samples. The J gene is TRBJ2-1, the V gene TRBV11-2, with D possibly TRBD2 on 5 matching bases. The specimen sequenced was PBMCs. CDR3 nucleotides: TGTGCCAGCAGCCTCACCCGAACGGGAAATGAGCAGTTCTTC. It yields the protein CASSLTRTGNEQFF.